The present T cell receptor beta chain was sequenced within a study of blood T cell repertoires in COVID-19. J lost 6 bases, V lost 5 bases, and 5 bases had no gene match. This CDR3 comprises 15 residues. The germline V gene has CDR1 LNHDA and CDR2 SQIVND (reference sequence). This clone showed up just once. TCRdb's table, derived via immunoSEQ multiplex PCR, lists solely in-frame clones and lacks some. The table has roughly 210,000 clones, more than 75% seen once. Sample: PBMCs or T cells enriched from blood (not recorded which). The chain uses TRBV19 and TRBJ2-2; 11 bases are a match to TRBD1. The TCR sequence derives from a young man in a cohort exposed to, infected with or recovered from COVID-19 (not recorded which). For the CDR3, the DNA is TGTGCCAGTAGTGCAGGGACAGGGGGACCCGGGGAGCTGTTTTTT. Amino acid sequence: CASSAGTGGPGELFF.